One and the same sample provided the 21 T cell receptor beta chains below, sequenced in a study of blood T cells in healthy people across ages. A second 7 to 11 cycle PCR used barcoded and J-beta primers. TCRdb processed the 5' RACE reads anew with MiXCR; each CDR3 protein has one entry. The sample carries some 700,000 distinct CDR3 sequences, around a fifth recorded once. Sequenced material: blood. These receptors all stem from a man between 70 and 80 years old in good health.

The chain recombines TRBV20-1 with TRBJ2-1; TRBD2 matches at 11 bases. The V gene end was trimmed by 6 bases and the J gene end by 5 bases; junction bases not matched to a gene: 12. Germline CDR1 is DFQATT and CDR2 is SNEGSKA (reference sequence). The CDR3 spans 16 residues. CDR3 amino acids: CSAKKVGTSGHNEQFF. DNA of the CDR3: TGCAGTGCGAAAAAAGTGGGGACTAGCGGTCACAATGAGCAGTTCTTC.

This chain uses TRBV19 with TRBJ1-5; no firm D call. The CDR3 sequence is 12 residues long. Germline CDR1 is LNHDA and CDR2 is SQIVND (reference sequence). V gave up 5 bases and J gave up 7 bases, with 9 bases separating them. CDR3: CASSLVQQPQHF. DNA for the CDR3: TGTGCCAGTAGTTTGGTGCAACAGCCCCAGCATTTT.

This rearrangement joins TRBV19 to TRBJ1-3; no firm D call. V lost 5 bases and J lost 2, with 16 bases in between. The CDR3 covers 16 residues. The germline V gene has CDR1 LNHDA and CDR2 SQIVND (reference sequence). CDR3 bases: TGTGCCAGTAGTGGGAGCGGCAGCCTAGCTGGAAACACCATATATTTT. Residues: CASSGSGSLAGNTIYF.

V and J are TRBV4-2 and TRBJ2-7; perhaps TRBD2 as D (7 bases). CDR1 and CDR2 from the germline V gene are LGHNA and YNFKEQ. The CDR3 extends over 15 amino acids. The V and J ends lost 5 bases and 5 bases respectively, with 19 bases between them. The CDR3 nucleotides are TGTGCCAGCAGCGATCTAGGCGGGGGCCGGGACGAGCAGTACTTC. Translated: CASSDLGGGRDEQYF.

V usage is TRBV7-9 and J usage is TRBJ2-7; D might be TRBD2 (6 bases). The length of the CDR3 is 14 residues. CDR1 is SEHNR, CDR2 FQNEAQ, per germline (reference sequence). This chain's CDR3 is CACSSSGLSYEQYV. CDR3 sequence (DNA): TGCGCCTGCAGCTCCTCGGGACTGTCCTACGAGCAGTACGTC.

The J gene is TRBJ2-2, the V gene TRBV5-1; 8 bases are shared with TRBD2. Germline-derived CDR1 and CDR2 are SGHRS and YFSETQ. This CDR3 has 15 residues. The trim removed 0 bases at V and 5 bases at J, leaving 3 bases unmatched. CDR3 in DNA: TGCGCCAGCAGCTTGGATAGCGGGATTACCGGGGAGCTGTTTTTT. This codes for CASSLDSGITGELFF.

This clonotype occurred a few times. The chain has TRBV12-3 or TRBV12-4 and TRBJ1-1; the D is unclear. The V and J ends lost 3 bases and 1 base respectively, with 9 bases between them. This CDR3 region has 14 residues. The CDR3, as DNA: TGTGCCAGCAGTTTTTATACGGGGAACACTGAAGCTTTCTTT. The encoded protein is CASSFYTGNTEAFF.

Points on this clonotype: At one end the junction does not follow the germline gene, possibly because of a read error. The rearrangement joins TRBV6-4 to TRBJ2-2; D is possibly TRBD1 (6 bases). Germline CDR1 MRHNA, CDR2 SNTAGT. This CDR3 comprises 13 residues. This CDR3 reads CVSSAGDTGELFF. The CDR3 DNA sequence: TGTGTCAGCAGTGCAGGGGACACCGGGGAGCTGTTTTTT.

The V gene is TRBV3-1, the J gene TRBJ1-4; TRBD1 matches 9 bases. The CDR3 has 15 amino acids. CDR1 is LGHDT, CDR2 YNNKEL, per germline (reference sequence). J gave up 5 bases and V 6 bases, and 7 bases lay outside the gene matches. Here the CDR3 reads CASRLDRGLNEKLFF. The CDR3 nucleotides read TGTGCCAGCAGACTGGACAGGGGTCTAAATGAAAAACTGTTTTTT.

A note on this clonotype: A read error may produce the germline difference seen at one junction end. V usage is TRBV12-3 or TRBV12-4 and J usage is TRBJ2-3; D may be TRBD1 or TRBD2 (5 bases each). This CDR3 is built from 15 residues. CDR3 protein: CAGSLLQVGADTQYF. CDR3 DNA: TGTGCCGGCAGTTTATTACAGGTGGGAGCAGATACGCAGTATTTT.

The chain joins TRBV6-4 to TRBJ1-2; tentative D call: TRBD1 (5 bases). Deletions cut 2 bases from V and 7 bases from J, with 8 bases between. This CDR3 spans 12 amino acids. In germline, CDR1 is MRHNA, CDR2 SNTAGT. The CDR3 spells CASSDGTTGYTF. As DNA, the CDR3 is TGTGCCAGCAGTGACGGGACGACTGGCTACACCTTC.

This chain joins TRBV12-3 or TRBV12-4 and TRBJ1-5; 7 bases agree with TRBD1. With 8 bases clipped from V and 8 bases from J, the junction kept 9 bases outside the gene matches. The CDR3 extends over 13 amino acids. CDR3 sequence (DNA): TGTGCCAGCCGAGGAGGGGGCGCTGAGCCCCAGCATTTT. It translates to CASRGGGAEPQHF.

The V call is TRBV12-3 or TRBV12-4, the J call TRBJ2-3; 7 nucleotides match TRBD2. V was clipped by 1 base and J by 5 bases; unmatched bases: 6. CDR3 length: 15 amino acids. The CDR3 here is CASSLVQRDGDTQYF. Here the CDR3 DNA reads TGTGCCAGCAGTTTAGTCCAGCGGGACGGAGATACGCAGTATTTT.

This clonotype was seen more than once but under ten times. The rearrangement joins TRBV28 to TRBJ1-4; 9 bases are shared with TRBD1. The CDR3 spans 16 residues. V lost 5 bases and J lost 3; bases outside the gene matches: 7. Germline CDR1 is MDHEN and CDR2 is SYDVKM. The CDR3 nucleotides are TGTGCCAGCAGTCCACAGGGGGCGCGGGCTAATGAAAAACTGTTTTTT. This gives the protein CASSPQGARANEKLFF. Together with reference TRBV28 and TRBJ1-4, the CDR3 gives the full variable domain: DVKVTQSSRYLVKRTGEKVFLECVQDMDHENMFWYRQDPGLGLRLIYFSYDVKMKEKGDIPEGYSVSREKKERFSLILESASTNQTSMYLCASSPQGARANEKLFFGSGTQLSVL.

The chain joins TRBV20-1 to TRBJ1-4, with no clear D. V lost 2 bases, J lost 4 bases, and 5 bases lay in between. From germline, CDR1 is DFQATT and CDR2 SNEGSKA (reference sequence). This CDR3 has 12 residues. The CDR3 DNA reads as TGCAGTGCTAGATCCTTTAATGAAAAACTGTTTTTT. As protein: CSARSFNEKLFF.

This clonotype has only a few counts. The J gene is TRBJ2-1, the V gene TRBV7-9; D gene ambiguous. Per the germline V gene, CDR1 is SEHNR and CDR2 is FQNEAQ (reference sequence). This CDR3 region has 13 residues. The V and J ends lost 10 bases and 6 bases respectively, with 16 bases between them. CDR3 bases: TGTGCCACCTCACAACGCCCCGGCAATGAGCAGTTCTTC. The encoded protein is CATSQRPGNEQFF.

This clonotype was counted a few times. This chain links TRBV5-5 with TRBJ2-5, with D possibly TRBD2 on 5 matching bases. This CDR3 is 14 amino acids long. Trimming took off 5 bases at V and 2 bases at J, with 13 bases between the two ends. Germline V gene data show CDR1 as SGHKS and CDR2 as YYEKEE (reference sequence). In DNA form, the CDR3 reads TGTGCCAGCAGTTCCGACTACTTTCAAGAGACCCAGTACTTC. It codes for CASSSDYFQETQYF. Drawing the rest from reference TRBV5-5 and TRBJ2-5, the complete variable domain is DAGVTQSPTHLIKTRGQQVTLRCSPISGHKSVSWYQQVLGQGPQFIFQYYEKEERGRGNFPDRFSARQFPNYSSELNVNALLLGDSALYLCASSSDYFQETQYFGPGTRLLVL.

The chain joins TRBV12-3 or TRBV12-4 to TRBJ2-3, with TRBD1 identical over 11 bases. The CDR3 extends over 16 amino acids. V shed 8 bases, J shed 4 bases, and the junction held 11 bases outside the gene matches. CDR3 in amino acids: CASGRTGGVKADTQYF. CDR3 nucleotide sequence: TGTGCCAGCGGCCGGACAGGGGGCGTGAAGGCAGATACGCAGTATTTT.

This chain links TRBV6-5 with TRBJ2-3; possibly TRBD1 for D (6 bases). CDR1 is MNHEY and CDR2 is SVGAGI in the germline V gene. The V gene lost 2 bases and the J gene lost 5 bases, with 14 bases spanning the gap. There are 15 residues in the CDR3. The CDR3 nucleotides are TGTGCCAGCAGTTACCCCAGAGGCAGGGGAGATACGCAGTATTTT. Its protein is CASSYPRGRGDTQYF.

The gene calls are TRBV28 and TRBJ2-7; maybe TRBD1 (6 bases). V lost 8 bases and J lost 0, with 11 bases in between. CDR3 length equals 13 residues. Germline-derived CDR1 and CDR2 are MDHEN and SYDVKM. CDR3 region: CASAGTNSYEQYF. In DNA, the CDR3 is TGTGCCAGCGCAGGGACAAACTCCTACGAGCAGTACTTC.

The sample holds a few counts of this clonotype. This chain joins TRBV7-7 and TRBJ2-5, with D hard to call. The V and J ends lost 1 base and 3 bases respectively, with 9 bases between them. The CDR3 runs 14 residues. From germline, CDR1 is SSHAT and CDR2 FNYEAQ (reference sequence). The CDR3 sequence is CASSLEPKEETQYF. The CDR3 DNA sequence: TGTGCCAGCAGCTTAGAGCCGAAGGAAGAGACCCAGTACTTC.